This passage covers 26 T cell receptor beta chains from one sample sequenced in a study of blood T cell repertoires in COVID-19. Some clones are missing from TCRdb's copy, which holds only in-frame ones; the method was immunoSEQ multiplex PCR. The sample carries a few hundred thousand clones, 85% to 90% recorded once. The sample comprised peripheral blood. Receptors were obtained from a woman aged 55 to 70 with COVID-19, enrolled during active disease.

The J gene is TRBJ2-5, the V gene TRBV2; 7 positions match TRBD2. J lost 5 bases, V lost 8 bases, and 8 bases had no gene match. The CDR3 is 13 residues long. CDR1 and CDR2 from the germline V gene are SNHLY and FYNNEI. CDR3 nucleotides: TGTGCCAGCCTAGCCCGGGGAGGGGAGACCCAGTACTTC. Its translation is CASLARGGETQYF.

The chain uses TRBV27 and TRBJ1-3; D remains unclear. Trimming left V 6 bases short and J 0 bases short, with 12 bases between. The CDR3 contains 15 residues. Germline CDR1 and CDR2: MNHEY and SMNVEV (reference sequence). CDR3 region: CASRSLRSSGNTIYF. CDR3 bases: TGTGCCAGCAGGAGTTTACGGAGCTCTGGAAACACCATATATTTT.

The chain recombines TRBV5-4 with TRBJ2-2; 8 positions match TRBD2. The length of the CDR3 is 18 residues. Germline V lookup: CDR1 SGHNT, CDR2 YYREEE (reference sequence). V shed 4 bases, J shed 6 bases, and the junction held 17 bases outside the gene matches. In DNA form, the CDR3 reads TGTGCCAGCAGCCTCCCGGGGGGTAGCGGGGCTCTCGCCGGGGAGCTGTTTTTT. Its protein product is CASSLPGGSGALAGELFF.

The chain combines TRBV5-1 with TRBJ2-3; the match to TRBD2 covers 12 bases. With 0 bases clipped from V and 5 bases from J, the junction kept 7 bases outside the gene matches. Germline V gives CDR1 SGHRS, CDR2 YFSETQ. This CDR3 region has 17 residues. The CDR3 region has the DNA TGCGCCAGCAGCTTGGCGTCTAGCGGGGGGGCAGAAGATACGCAGTATTTT. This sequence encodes CASSLASSGGAEDTQYF.

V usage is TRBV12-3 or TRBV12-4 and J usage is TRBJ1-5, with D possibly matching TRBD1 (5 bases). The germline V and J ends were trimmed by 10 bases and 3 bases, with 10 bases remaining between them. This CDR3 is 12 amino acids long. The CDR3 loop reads CATRQNNQPQHF. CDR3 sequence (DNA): TGTGCCACCCGACAGAACAATCAGCCCCAGCATTTT.

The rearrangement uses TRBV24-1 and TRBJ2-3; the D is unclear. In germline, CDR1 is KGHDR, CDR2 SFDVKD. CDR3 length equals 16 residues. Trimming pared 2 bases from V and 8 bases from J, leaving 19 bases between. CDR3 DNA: TGTGCCACCAGTGATTCTCGCGAACCCGTATCGGGTACGCAGTATTTT. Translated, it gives CATSDSREPVSGTQYF.

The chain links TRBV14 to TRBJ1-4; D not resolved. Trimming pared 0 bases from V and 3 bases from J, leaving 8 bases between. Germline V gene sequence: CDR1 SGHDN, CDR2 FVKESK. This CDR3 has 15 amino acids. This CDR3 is CASSQDFRSNEKLFF. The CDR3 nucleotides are TGTGCCAGCAGCCAAGATTTCCGGTCTAATGAAAAACTGTTTTTT.

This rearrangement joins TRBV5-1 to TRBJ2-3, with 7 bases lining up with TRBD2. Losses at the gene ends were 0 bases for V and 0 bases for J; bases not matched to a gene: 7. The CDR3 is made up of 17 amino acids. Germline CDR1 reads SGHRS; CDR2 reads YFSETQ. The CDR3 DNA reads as TGCGCCAGCAGCTTGGGGGGAGGGACGACTAGCACAGATACGCAGTATTTT. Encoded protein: CASSLGGGTTSTDTQYF.

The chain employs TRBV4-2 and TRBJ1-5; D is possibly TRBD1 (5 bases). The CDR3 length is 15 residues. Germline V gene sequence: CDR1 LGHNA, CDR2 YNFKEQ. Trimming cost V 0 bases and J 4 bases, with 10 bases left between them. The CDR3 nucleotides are TGTGCCAGCAGCCAAGATGGCAGGGTAAATCAGCCCCAGCATTTT. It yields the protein CASSQDGRVNQPQHF.

The CDR3 protein is CASSQGGGYEQYF. As DNA, the CDR3 is TGCGCCAGCAGCCAAGGGGGGGGCTACGAGCAGTACTTC. The gene calls are TRBV4-1 and TRBJ2-7; 7 positions agree with TRBD2. The V and J ends lost 1 base and 3 bases, in that order; junction bases with no gene match: 0. This CDR3 has 13 residues. Germline values: CDR1 MGHRA, CDR2 YSYEKL.

The CDR3 region has the DNA TGTGCCAGCAGCCAAGATTACATTGGGCTAGCGAACTACAATGAGCAGTTCTTC. Its protein is CASSQDYIGLANYNEQFF. The V and J genes are TRBV4-2 and TRBJ2-1, with a tentative D call TRBD2 (6 bases). Germline V gene data show CDR1 as LGHNA and CDR2 as YNFKEQ. The CDR3 has 18 residues. Trimming removed 0 bases at V and 3 bases at J, with 18 bases between.

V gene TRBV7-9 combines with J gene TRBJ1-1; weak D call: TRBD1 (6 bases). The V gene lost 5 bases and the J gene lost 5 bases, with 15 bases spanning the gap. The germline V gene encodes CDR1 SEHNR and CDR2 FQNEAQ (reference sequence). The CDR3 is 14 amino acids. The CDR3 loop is CASSPGGLGTEAFF. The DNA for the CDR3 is TGTGCCAGCAGCCCCGGGGGGCTGGGGACTGAAGCTTTCTTT.

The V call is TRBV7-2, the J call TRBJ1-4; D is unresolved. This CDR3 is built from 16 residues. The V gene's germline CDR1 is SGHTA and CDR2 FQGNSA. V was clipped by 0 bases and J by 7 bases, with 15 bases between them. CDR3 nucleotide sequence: TGTGCCAGCAGCTTAGCTGGCGGGTGGGCAACTGAAAAACTGTTTTTT. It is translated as CASSLAGGWATEKLFF.

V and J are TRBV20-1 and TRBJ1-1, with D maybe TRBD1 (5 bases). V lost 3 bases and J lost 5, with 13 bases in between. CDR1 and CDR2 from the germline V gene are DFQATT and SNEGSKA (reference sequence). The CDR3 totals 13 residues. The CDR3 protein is CSASGGDPTEAFF. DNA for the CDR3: TGCAGTGCTAGTGGCGGGGACCCAACTGAAGCTTTCTTT.

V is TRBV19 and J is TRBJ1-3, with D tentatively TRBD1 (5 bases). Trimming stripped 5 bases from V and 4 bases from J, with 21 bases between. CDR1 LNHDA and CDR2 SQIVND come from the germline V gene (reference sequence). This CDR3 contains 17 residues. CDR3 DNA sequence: TGTGCCAGTAGTTTTGGGGCCCTTCGACATGCCGGAAACACCATATATTTT. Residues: CASSFGALRHAGNTIYF.

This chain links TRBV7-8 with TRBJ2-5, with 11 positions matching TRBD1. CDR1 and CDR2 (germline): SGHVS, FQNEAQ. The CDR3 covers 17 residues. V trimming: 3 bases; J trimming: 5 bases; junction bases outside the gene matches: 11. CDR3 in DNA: TGTGCCAGCAGCTTCGGACAGGGGGCAGGATTTGCGGAGACCCAGTACTTC. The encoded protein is CASSFGQGAGFAETQYF.

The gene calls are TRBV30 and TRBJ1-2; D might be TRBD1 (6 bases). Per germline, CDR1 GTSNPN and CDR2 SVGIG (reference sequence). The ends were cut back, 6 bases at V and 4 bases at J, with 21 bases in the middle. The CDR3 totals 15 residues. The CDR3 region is CACNLDLPGAYGYTF. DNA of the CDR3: TGTGCCTGCAATCTCGATCTGCCAGGGGCCTATGGCTACACCTTC.

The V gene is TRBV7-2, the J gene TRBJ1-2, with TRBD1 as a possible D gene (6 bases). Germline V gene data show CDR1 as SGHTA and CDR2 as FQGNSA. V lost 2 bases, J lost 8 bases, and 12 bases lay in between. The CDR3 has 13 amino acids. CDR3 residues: CASSLQGRGGYTF. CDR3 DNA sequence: TGTGCCAGCAGCTTACAGGGAAGGGGGGGCTACACCTTC.

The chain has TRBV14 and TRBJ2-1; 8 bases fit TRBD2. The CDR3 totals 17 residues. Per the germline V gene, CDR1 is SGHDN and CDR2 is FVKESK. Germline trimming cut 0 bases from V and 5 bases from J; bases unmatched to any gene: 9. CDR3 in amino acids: CASSQDFFTSGDNEQFF. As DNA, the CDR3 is TGTGCCAGCAGCCAAGATTTTTTTACTAGCGGAGACAATGAGCAGTTCTTC.

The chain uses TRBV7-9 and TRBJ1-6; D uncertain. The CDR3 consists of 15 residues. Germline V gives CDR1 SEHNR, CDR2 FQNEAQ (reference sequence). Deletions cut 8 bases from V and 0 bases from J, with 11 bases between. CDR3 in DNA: TGTGCCAGCCAACGACTGAGCTCCTATAATTCACCCCTCCACTTT. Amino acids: CASQRLSSYNSPLHF.

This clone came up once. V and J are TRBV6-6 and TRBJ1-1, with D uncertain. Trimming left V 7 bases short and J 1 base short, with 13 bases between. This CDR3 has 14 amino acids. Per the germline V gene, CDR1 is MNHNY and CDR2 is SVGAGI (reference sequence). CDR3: CASITPGQNTEAFF. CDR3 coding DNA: TGTGCCAGCATTACGCCTGGCCAGAACACTGAAGCTTTCTTT.

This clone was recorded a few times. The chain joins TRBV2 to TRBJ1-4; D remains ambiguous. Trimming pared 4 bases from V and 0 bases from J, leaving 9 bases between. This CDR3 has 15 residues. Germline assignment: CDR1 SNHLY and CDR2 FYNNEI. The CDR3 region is CASSVQATTNEKLFF. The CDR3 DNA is TGTGCCAGCAGTGTCCAGGCCACAACTAATGAAAAACTGTTTTTT.

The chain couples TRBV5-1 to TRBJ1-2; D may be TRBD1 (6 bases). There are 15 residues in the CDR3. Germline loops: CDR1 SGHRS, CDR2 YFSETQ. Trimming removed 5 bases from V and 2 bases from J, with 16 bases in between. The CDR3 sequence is CASRSSSGGNYGYTF. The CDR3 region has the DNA TGCGCCAGCAGATCCTCCAGTGGGGGCAACTATGGCTACACCTTC.

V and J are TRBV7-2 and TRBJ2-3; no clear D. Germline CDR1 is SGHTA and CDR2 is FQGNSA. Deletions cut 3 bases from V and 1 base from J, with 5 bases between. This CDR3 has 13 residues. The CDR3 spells CASSFTGTDTQYF. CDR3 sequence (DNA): TGTGCCAGCAGCTTTACGGGCACAGATACGCAGTATTTT.

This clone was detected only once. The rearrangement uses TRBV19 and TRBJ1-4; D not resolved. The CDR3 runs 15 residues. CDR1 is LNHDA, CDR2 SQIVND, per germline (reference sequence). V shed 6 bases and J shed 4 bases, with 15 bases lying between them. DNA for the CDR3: TGTGCCAGTAGCCTGGGCCCCCTCGATAATGAAAAACTGTTTTTT. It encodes CASSLGPLDNEKLFF.

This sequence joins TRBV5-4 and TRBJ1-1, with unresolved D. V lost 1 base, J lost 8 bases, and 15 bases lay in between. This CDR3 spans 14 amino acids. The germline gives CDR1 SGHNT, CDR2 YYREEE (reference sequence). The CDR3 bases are TGTGCCAGCAGCTTGAATAATGACCTAGCGGAAGCTTTCTTT. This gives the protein CASSLNNDLAEAFF.